These 6 T cell receptor beta chains share one sample of origin, sequenced in a study of blood T cell repertoires in COVID-19. Clones were sequenced by immunoSEQ multiplex PCR, and TCRdb holds only the in-frame ones, with some missing. This sample has about 91,000 clones, with roughly nine tenths found just once. The sequenced sample consisted of peripheral blood. Receptors were obtained from a man between 65 and 80 years old with acute or convalescent COVID-19.

The V and J genes are TRBV6-5 and TRBJ2-7; TRBD1 matches at 7 bases. CDR1 is MNHEY and CDR2 is SVGAGI in the germline V gene. The ends lost 2 bases at V and 0 bases at J; junction bases unmatched: 4. This CDR3 spans 15 amino acids. The CDR3 DNA reads as TGTGCCAGCAGTTACGGACAGGATAGCTCCTACGAGCAGTACTTC. Protein product: CASSYGQDSSYEQYF.

V is TRBV28 and J is TRBJ1-2; D possibly corresponds to TRBD1 (6 bases). This CDR3 comprises 15 residues. Per the germline V gene, CDR1 is MDHEN and CDR2 is SYDVKM. V lost 4 bases, J lost 6 bases, and 18 bases lay in between. The CDR3 DNA reads TGTGCCAGCAGTTCACCCTTTGGGCAGGGGAATGGCTACACCTTC. Translating it yields CASSSPFGQGNGYTF.

The V and J genes are TRBV9 and TRBJ2-3, with 10 positions matching TRBD2. Germline V CDR1 and CDR2: SGDLS, YYNGEE. The CDR3 covers 18 residues. With 0 bases clipped from V and 3 bases from J, the junction kept 10 bases outside the gene matches. The CDR3 spells CASSVGSLAGVRTDTQYF. DNA of the CDR3: TGTGCCAGCAGCGTAGGCTCCCTAGCGGGGGTACGAACAGATACGCAGTATTTT. Complete variable domain (other parts from reference TRBV9 and TRBJ2-3): DSGVTQTPKHLITATGQRVTLRCSPRSGDLSVYWYQQSLDQGLQFLIQYYNGEERAKGNILERFSAQQFPDLHSELNLSSLELGDSALYFCASSVGSLAGVRTDTQYFGPGTRLTVL.

The chain joins TRBV6-4 to TRBJ2-1; D might be TRBD2 (6 bases). In germline, CDR1 is MRHNA, CDR2 SNTAGT. V was cut by 3 bases and J by 10 bases, with 13 bases left in between. CDR3 length: 13 residues. The CDR3 DNA reads as TGTGCCAGCAGTGAAGTGGAGGGGACCGAGCAGTTCTTC. It specifies CASSEVEGTEQFF.

The V call is TRBV3-1 (or the pseudogene TRBV3-2), the J call TRBJ2-1; TRBD1 might be the D (6 bases). Trimming removed 1 base at V and 6 bases at J, with 22 bases between. The length of the CDR3 is 18 residues. CDR1 and CDR2 from the germline V gene are LGHDT and YNNKEL (reference sequence). CDR3 nucleotide sequence: TGTGCCAGCAGCCAAGCGGGACAAAATGGGCGGGTTTCCAATGAGCAGTTCTTC. Its translation: CASSQAGQNGRVSNEQFF.

This chain connects TRBV24-1 to TRBJ1-6, with D tentatively TRBD1 (5 bases). The CDR3 extends over 17 amino acids. Germline V CDR1 and CDR2: KGHDR, SFDVKD. Trimming removed 4 bases at V and 7 bases at J, with 19 bases between. Here the CDR3 reads CATSETRVMLGNSPLHF. In DNA, the CDR3 is TGTGCCACCAGTGAAACCAGGGTCATGTTGGGAAATTCACCCCTCCACTTT.